These 2 T cell receptor beta chains originate from one sample sequenced in a study of CDR3 diversity in severe acne (dated 2019 in TCRdb). To prepare the library, PCR was applied. The instrument given in TCRdb is Illumina HiSeq 2000. TCRdb ran its own pipeline on the public reads, namely fastp trimming at Q25 and MiXCR clone calling, and kept in-frame beta chains. Every entry covers one CDR3 protein and lists the most common genes and DNA from its rows. The sample table contains roughly 79,000 distinct CDR3 sequences; only one count was recorded for about half of them. The top ten clonotypes cover 11% of the sample. Sequencing was carried out using blood. The source of these receptors is a male donor with severe acne vulgaris.

CDR3 region: CASSDSVVTSGRYNEQFF. The DNA for the CDR3 is TGTGCCAGCAGTGATTCTGTAGTGACTAGCGGGAGGTACAATGAGCAGTTCTTC. The chain carries TRBV25-1 and TRBJ2-1; 13 bases match TRBD2. Germline lookup yields CDR1 MGHDK and CDR2 SYGVNS. After removal of 3 bases from V and 4 bases from J, the junction contained 9 bases not matched to a gene. This CDR3 spans 18 amino acids.

The chain combines TRBV4-1 with TRBJ1-5; D uncertain. CDR1 and CDR2 from the germline V gene are MGHRA and YSYEKL. The CDR3 has 13 residues. V was cut by 3 bases and J by 3 bases, with 6 bases left in between. The CDR3 spells CASSQGYNQPQHF. CDR3 DNA sequence: TGCGCCAGCAGCCAGGGATACAATCAGCCCCAGCATTTT.